The entry that follows covers one T cell receptor beta chain sequence. Antigen unknown. This sample is part of a study of T cell responses to AZD1222 COVID-19 vaccine. Study as a whole: Analysis merged second doses at about 4 or about 12 weeks.

Between the trimmed V and J ends, which lost 4 bases and 10 bases, there was a span of 13 bases. CDR3 size: 12 residues. In germline, CDR1 is SNHLY, CDR2 FYNNEI. Study-level points and caveats: A reported finding is that nearly half of spike-specific TCRs target unmutated variant regions. Donor demographics were predominantly white British with a female majority; clonal diversity may be underestimated.

Produced via immunoSEQ multiplex PCR; TCRdb's table is partial and in-frame only. The data show approximately 140,000 clones, with 89% seen just once and 4.5% to 6.5% held by the top ten. V is TRBV2 and J is TRBJ1-1; TRBD1 is a possible D gene (5 bases). The receptor's source is an adult in good health. Sample: peripheral blood, taken on day 0 of AZD1222 vaccination. CDR3 in DNA: TGTGCCAGCAGTGTAAGGGGATTTACAGCTTTCTTT. Its protein is CASSVRGFTAFF.